The clone carrying this T cell receptor (beta chain) is medium-sized. Using MiXCR, TCRdb re-called clones from the PCR reads. The sample gives about 12,000 clones, roughly 21% of which show up once; 12% to 15% is in the top ten. These data originate in a study of metastatic and nonmetastatic thyroid tumors. There were no patients who had received any treatment before thyroid surgery. The material sequenced was adjacent normal tissue. This TCR came from a female donor with papillary thyroid cancer or a benign thyroid nodule (not recorded which). Some clones in this sample may be carry-over from other donors' samples.

For the CDR3, the DNA is TGTGCCAGTAGTTCGACCCAAAACACTGAAGCTTTCTTT. Protein product: CASSSTQNTEAFF. V is TRBV19 and J is TRBJ1-1; D gene uncertain. Trimming took 5 bases from V and 2 from J, leaving 9 bases between them. Germline CDR1 and CDR2: LNHDA and SQIVND (reference sequence). The CDR3 runs 13 residues.